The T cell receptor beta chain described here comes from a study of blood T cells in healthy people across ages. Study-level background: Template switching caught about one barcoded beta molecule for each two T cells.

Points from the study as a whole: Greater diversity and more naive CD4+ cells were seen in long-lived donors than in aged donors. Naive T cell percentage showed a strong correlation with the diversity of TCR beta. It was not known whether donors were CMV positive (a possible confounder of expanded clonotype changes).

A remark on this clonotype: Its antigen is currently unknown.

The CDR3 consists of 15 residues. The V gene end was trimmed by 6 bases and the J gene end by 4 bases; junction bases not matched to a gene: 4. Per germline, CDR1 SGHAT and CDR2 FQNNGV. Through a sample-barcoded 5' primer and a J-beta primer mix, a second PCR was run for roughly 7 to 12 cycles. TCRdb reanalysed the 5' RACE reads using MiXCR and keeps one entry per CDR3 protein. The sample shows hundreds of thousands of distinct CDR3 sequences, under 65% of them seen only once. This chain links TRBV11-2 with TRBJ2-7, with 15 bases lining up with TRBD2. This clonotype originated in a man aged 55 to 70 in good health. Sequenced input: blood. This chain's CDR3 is CASSKGLAGGYEQYF. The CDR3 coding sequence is TGTGCCAGCAGTAAGGGACTAGCGGGGGGTTACGAGCAGTACTTC. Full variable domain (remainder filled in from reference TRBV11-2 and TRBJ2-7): EAGVAQSPRYKIIEKRQSVAFWCNPISGHATLYWYQQILGQGPKLLIQFQNNGVVDDSQLPKDRFSAERLKGVDSTLKIQPAKLEDSAVYLCASSKGLAGGYEQYFGPGTRLTVT.